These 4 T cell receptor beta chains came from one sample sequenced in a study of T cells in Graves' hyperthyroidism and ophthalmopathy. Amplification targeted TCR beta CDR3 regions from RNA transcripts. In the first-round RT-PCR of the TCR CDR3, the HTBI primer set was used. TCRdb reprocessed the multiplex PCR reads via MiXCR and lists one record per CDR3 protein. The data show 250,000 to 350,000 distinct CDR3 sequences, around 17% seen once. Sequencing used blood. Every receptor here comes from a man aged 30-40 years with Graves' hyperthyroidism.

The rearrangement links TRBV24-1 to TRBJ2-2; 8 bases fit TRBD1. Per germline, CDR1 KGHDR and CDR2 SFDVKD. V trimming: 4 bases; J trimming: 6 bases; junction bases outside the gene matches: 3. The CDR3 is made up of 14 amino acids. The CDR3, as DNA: TGTGCCACCAGTGAAAGGACAGGGCCCGGGGAGCTGTTTTTT. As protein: CATSERTGPGELFF.

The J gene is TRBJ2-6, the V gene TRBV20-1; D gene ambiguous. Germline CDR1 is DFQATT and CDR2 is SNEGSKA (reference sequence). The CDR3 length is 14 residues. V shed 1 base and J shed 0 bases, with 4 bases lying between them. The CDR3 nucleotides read TGCAGTGCTAGAGCACACTCTGGGGCCAACGTCCTGACTTTC. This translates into CSARAHSGANVLTF.

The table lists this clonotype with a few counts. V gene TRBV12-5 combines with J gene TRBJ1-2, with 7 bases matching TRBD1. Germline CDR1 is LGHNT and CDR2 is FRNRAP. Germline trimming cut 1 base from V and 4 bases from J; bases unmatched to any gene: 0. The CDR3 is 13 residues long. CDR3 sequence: CASGLGTGYGYTF. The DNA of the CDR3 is TGTGCTAGTGGTTTGGGGACAGGCTATGGCTACACCTTC.

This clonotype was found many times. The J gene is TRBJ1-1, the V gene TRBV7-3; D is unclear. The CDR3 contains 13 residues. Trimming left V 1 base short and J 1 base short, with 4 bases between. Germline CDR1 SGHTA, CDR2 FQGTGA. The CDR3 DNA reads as TGTGCCAGCAGCTTAATTACGAACACTGAAGCTTTCTTT. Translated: CASSLITNTEAFF.